A selection of T cell receptor beta chains follows, all from one sample in a study of cytomegalovirus exposure and HLA in healthy donors. Clones were sequenced by immunoSEQ multiplex PCR, and TCRdb holds only the in-frame ones, with some missing. Altogether about 110,000 clones are present, approximately 95% being singletons, with the ten largest covering roughly 0.66%. Sample: PBMCs. These receptors were collected from a woman under 30 in good health and CMV-seronegative. CDR3s leave out the opening cysteine and the closing phenylalanine or tryptophan. A D gene is named only where the DNA matches it firmly.

d_call j_call v_call cdr3_aa
. TRBJ1-4 TRBV19 ASSHPDSPHEKLF
TRBD2 TRBJ2-1 TRBV5-6 ASSLPRKRLAGGNEQF
TRBD2 TRBJ2-3 TRBV7-2 ASSSTGGSTDTQY
. TRBJ2-2 TRBV4-1 ASSQVPGTGELF
. TRBJ2-3 TRBV2 ASSPSEADTQY
TRBD2 TRBJ2-3 TRBV14 ASSQDVSSGGTTDTQY
TRBD1 TRBJ2-5 TRBV2 ASSSGQGVQETQY
TRBD1 TRBJ1-3 TRBV6-5 ASSYDRASGNTIY
TRBD1 TRBJ1-5 TRBV30 AWNRGNSNQPQH
. TRBJ1-5 TRBV19 ASNGQPQH
TRBD1 TRBJ1-4 TRBV9 ASSVGQGAGEKLF
. TRBJ1-1 TRBV28 ASRILSEAF
. TRBJ1-3 TRBV10-2 ASSESKIGGDTIY
TRBD2 TRBJ2-1 TRBV4-2 ASSQTGGDYNEQF
. TRBJ1-2 TRBV9 ASSASIPGQGNGYT
TRBD1 TRBJ2-7 TRBV19 ASSPRDSAYEQY
. . TRBV5-1 ASSFRSPKTGHSYEQY
. TRBJ2-3 TRBV11-1 ASSLVRGGYTDTQY
. TRBJ2-5 TRBV2 ASQGYQETQY
TRBD2 TRBJ2-3 TRBV6-4 ASSNSGGAGADTQY
. TRBJ1-5 TRBV6-5 ASSYSREGGQPQH
. TRBJ2-3 TRBV7-6 ASSLEADTDTQY
TRBD1 TRBJ1-2 TRBV4-2 ASSPRQRGSDRGRNYGYT
. TRBJ2-1 TRBV16 ASSQSIGEQF
. TRBJ1-3 TRBV5-1 ASSIDNLSSGNTIY
. TRBJ2-2 TRBV18 ASSPEQGGHSVDTGELF
TRBD1 TRBJ2-2 TRBV2 ASSRTGDTGELF
. TRBJ2-5 TRBV6-6 ASRRRTEETQY
. TRBJ1-2 TRBV5-1 ASSLAPGNYGYT
. TRBJ2-1 TRBV28 ASSPRGEQF
. TRBJ1-1 TRBV2 ASSGQIYTEAF
. TRBJ1-1 TRBV27 ASSLSSPGNTEAF
TRBD1 TRBJ2-1 TRBV6-6 ASSYGTGMANEQF
. TRBJ2-7 TRBV7-2 ASSPRGGTSSYEQY
. TRBJ1-1 TRBV5-4 ASSTTEGGTF
. TRBJ2-2 TRBV7-2 ASSLISTGELF
TRBD1 TRBJ2-6 TRBV6-5 ASSLDRATANVLT
. TRBJ2-1 TRBV28 ASSSTVRLDKGSYNEQF
. TRBJ2-2 TRBV6-6 ASSYSGGANTGELF